The 28 T cell receptor beta chains given below trace back to one sample, sequenced in a study of T cells after yellow fever vaccination. TCRdb recomputed calls from the 5' RACE reads with MiXCR, one row per CDR3 protein. The table has under 550,000 distinct CDR3 sequences, around a fifth seen once. Sequenced here: PBMCs, sampled 21 days after the first yellow fever vaccination. The source is a man aged 18-30 years who received the YFV17D yellow fever vaccine.

Ten or more counts support this clonotype. This chain uses TRBV5-1 with TRBJ2-3; TRBD2 matches at 7 bases. After removal of 0 bases from V and 2 bases from J, the junction contained 6 bases not matched to a gene. Germline assignment: CDR1 SGHRS and CDR2 YFSETQ. The CDR3 totals 16 residues. CDR3 loop: CASSLGASGNTDTQYF. The CDR3 DNA follows: TGCGCCAGCAGCTTGGGGGCTAGCGGTAACACAGATACGCAGTATTTT.

This clonotype was detected only once. This chain joins TRBV9 and TRBJ2-3; D is ambiguous. The CDR3 runs to 14 residues. Germline CDR1 and CDR2: SGDLS and YYNGEE. Trimming stripped 3 bases from V and 2 bases from J, with 10 bases between. The CDR3 loop reads CASSALLFTDTQYF. CDR3 in DNA: TGTGCCAGCAGCGCTCTTCTATTCACAGATACGCAGTATTTT.

The genes are TRBV18 and TRBJ1-2; weak D call: TRBD1 (5 bases). Trimming pared 4 bases from V and 4 bases from J, leaving 13 bases between. The CDR3 extends over 14 amino acids. CDR1 is KGHSH, CDR2 LQKENI, per germline. Here the CDR3 reads CASSRDYTIYGYTF. The CDR3 nucleotides read TGTGCCAGCTCACGGGACTACACCATCTATGGCTACACCTTC.

This clonotype occurred a few times. The chain is built from TRBV20-1 and TRBJ2-5; the D gene is possibly TRBD1 (6 bases). The CDR3 totals 12 residues. Germline V gene sequence: CDR1 DFQATT, CDR2 SNEGSKA (reference sequence). Trimming took off 3 bases at V and 2 bases at J, with 7 bases between the two ends. CDR3 DNA: TGCAGTGCTAGGGACAGACAAGAGACCCAGTACTTC. Protein product: CSARDRQETQYF.

The chain is built from TRBV7-2 and TRBJ1-6; D may be TRBD1 (5 bases). Trimming took off 1 base at V and 12 bases at J, with 19 bases between the two ends. The CDR3 has 16 amino acids. Germline assignment: CDR1 SGHTA and CDR2 FQGNSA. CDR3 in amino acids: CASSLVGAYTPEPLHF. CDR3 sequence (DNA): TGTGCCAGCAGCTTAGTTGGGGCCTACACGCCTGAACCCCTCCACTTT.

The gene calls are TRBV6-2 or TRBV6-3 and TRBJ1-1, with unresolved D. V was shortened by 8 bases and J by 1 base, with 8 bases between the two germline ends. The CDR3 has 12 amino acids. The V gene's germline CDR1 is MNHEY and CDR2 SVGEGT. DNA for the CDR3: TGTGCCAGCCAAGAATCGAACACTGAAGCTTTCTTT. Protein product: CASQESNTEAFF.

This clonotype was counted between two and nine times. V usage is TRBV5-1 and J usage is TRBJ2-2; 8 bases match TRBD1. The CDR3 loop spans 14 amino acids. With 6 bases clipped from V and 6 bases from J, the junction kept 7 bases outside the gene matches. Germline V gene sequence: CDR1 SGHRS, CDR2 YFSETQ. For the CDR3, the DNA is TGCGCCAGCATGGACAGGGAAAGCCCCGGGGAGCTGTTTTTT. This sequence encodes CASMDRESPGELFF. Full variable domain (outside the CDR3, taken from reference TRBV5-1 and TRBJ2-2): KAGVTQTPRYLIKTRGQQVTLSCSPISGHRSVSWYQQTPGQGLQFLFEYFSETQRNKGNFPGRFSGRQFSNSRSEMNVSTLELGDSALYLCASMDRESPGELFFGEGSRLTVL.

This rearrangement joins TRBV5-1 to TRBJ2-4; D might be TRBD2 (6 bases). CDR1 is SGHRS and CDR2 is YFSETQ in the germline V gene. The CDR3 is made up of 14 amino acids. V lost 0 bases to trimming and J lost 9 bases, with 13 bases between them. Written as DNA, the CDR3 is TGCGCCAGCAGCTTGGATGGGGGGATCGCCATTCAGTACTTC. As protein: CASSLDGGIAIQYF. Looking up the rest from reference TRBV5-1 and TRBJ2-4 gives the full variable domain: KAGVTQTPRYLIKTRGQQVTLSCSPISGHRSVSWYQQTPGQGLQFLFEYFSETQRNKGNFPGRFSGRQFSNSRSEMNVSTLELGDSALYLCASSLDGGIAIQYFGAGTRLSVL.

Turning to this clonotype: An end of the junction differs from the germline gene, which may be a read error. This chain links TRBV5-1 with TRBJ2-3; D unresolved. Germline V gene sequence: CDR1 SGHRS, CDR2 YFSETQ. The CDR3 loop spans 16 amino acids. The CDR3 coding sequence is TGCGCCAGCAGATTGGCAGACCCTATAATCACAGATACGCAGTATTTT. Its protein is CASRLADPIITDTQYF. The full variable domain, completed using reference TRBV5-1 and TRBJ2-3, is KAGVTQTPRYLIKTRGQQVTLSCSPISGHRSVSWYQQTPGQGLQFLFEYFSETQRNKGNFPGRFSGRQFSNSRSEMNVSTLELGDSALYLCASRLADPIITDTQYFGPGTRLTVL.

The rearrangement links TRBV7-2 to TRBJ2-1; 9 nucleotides match TRBD2. CDR1 is SGHTA and CDR2 is FQGNSA in the germline V gene. CDR3 size: 16 residues. The ends lost 0 bases at V and 6 bases at J; junction bases unmatched: 6. CDR3 protein: CASSLAAGGPTNEQFF. CDR3 in DNA: TGTGCCAGCAGCTTAGCGGCGGGGGGGCCCACCAATGAGCAGTTCTTC. Supplemented by reference TRBV7-2 and TRBJ2-1, the full variable domain reads GAGVSQSPSNKVTEKGKDVELRCDPISGHTALYWYRQSLGQGLEFLIYFQGNSAPDKSGLPSDRFSAERTGGSVSTLTIQRTQQEDSAVYLCASSLAAGGPTNEQFFGPGTRLTVL.

Only a few counts were recorded for this clonotype. This rearrangement joins TRBV7-3 to TRBJ2-1; 9 positions match TRBD1. Germline V CDR1 and CDR2: SGHTA, FQGTGA. The CDR3 loop spans 14 amino acids. V shed 2 bases and J 8 bases; nucleotides not matched to a gene: 4. DNA of the CDR3: TGTGCCAGCAGCTTAGGGACAGGGCGCTATGAGCAGTTCTTC. It encodes CASSLGTGRYEQFF.

V gene TRBV10-3 combines with J gene TRBJ2-3, with TRBD2 as a possible D gene (7 bases). The germline V gene encodes CDR1 ENHRY and CDR2 SYGVKD. CDR3 length: 16 amino acids. The V end lost 0 bases, the J end lost 4 bases, and 14 bases lay between the germline ends. The CDR3 region is CAISESRGGVSDTQYF. DNA for the CDR3: TGTGCCATCAGTGAGTCAAGGGGGGGCGTGTCAGATACGCAGTATTTT.

CDR3 sequence (DNA): TGTGCCAGCAACCGCAGGGGAAACACCGGGGAGCTGTTTTTT. As protein: CASNRRGNTGELFF. This chain uses TRBV6-1 with TRBJ2-2; a possible D gene is TRBD1 (6 bases). V was trimmed by 7 bases and J by 2 bases, leaving 11 bases between them. Germline V CDR1 and CDR2: MNHNS, SASEGT. The CDR3 loop spans 14 amino acids.

The rearrangement links TRBV3-1 to TRBJ1-3; TRBD1 agrees at 7 bases. Germline CDR1 and CDR2: LGHDT and YNNKEL (reference sequence). CDR3 length equals 15 residues. The ends lost 6 bases at V and 0 bases at J; junction bases unmatched: 5. CDR3 nucleotide sequence: TGTGCCAGCAGACCACAGGGGAACTCTGGAAACACCATATATTTT. Amino acids: CASRPQGNSGNTIYF.

The gene calls are TRBV24-1 and TRBJ2-5; D unclear. The CDR3 is made up of 13 amino acids. V was clipped by 4 bases and J by 3 bases, with 8 bases between them. CDR1 KGHDR and CDR2 SFDVKD come from the germline V gene. The CDR3, as DNA: TGTGCCACCAGTGACGGGCCTGAAGAGACCCAGTACTTC. It is translated as CATSDGPEETQYF.

The chain links TRBV5-1 to TRBJ1-1; TRBD1 matches 11 bases. The J segment lost 12 bases and the V segment lost 4 bases, leaving 14 bases of the junction unmatched. Looked up from germline, CDR1 is SGHRS and CDR2 is YFSETQ. The CDR3 spans 15 residues. The DNA of the CDR3 is TGCGCCAGCAGCCCGAGGACAGGGGGCAGAGGAATGCCTTTCTTT. Its protein product is CASSPRTGGRGMPFF. The variable domain in full, with the rest retrieved from reference TRBV5-1 and TRBJ1-1, is KAGVTQTPRYLIKTRGQQVTLSCSPISGHRSVSWYQQTPGQGLQFLFEYFSETQRNKGNFPGRFSGRQFSNSRSEMNVSTLELGDSALYLCASSPRTGGRGMPFFGQGTRLTVV.

This chain joins TRBV5-6 and TRBJ2-2; 11 positions match TRBD2. This CDR3 is 15 amino acids long. From germline, CDR1 is SGHDT and CDR2 YYEEEE. V lost 4 bases to trimming and J lost 3 bases; unmatched junction nucleotides: 2. Here the CDR3 DNA reads TGTGCCAGCAGCCCGGGACTAGCGGACACCGGGGAGCTGTTTTTT. Encoded protein: CASSPGLADTGELFF.

This chain uses TRBV29-1 with TRBJ1-3; D not certain. Germline loops: CDR1 SQVTM, CDR2 ANQGSEA. CDR3 length: 15 amino acids. V lost 0 bases, J lost 6 bases, and 15 bases lay in between. CDR3 nucleotide sequence: TGCAGCGTTGAAGATCTGGGCACAGAATTAAACACCATATATTTT. Protein: CSVEDLGTELNTIYF. Drawing the rest from reference TRBV29-1 and TRBJ1-3, the complete variable domain is SAVISQKPSRDICQRGTSLTIQCQVDSQVTMMFWYRQQPGQSLTLIATANQGSEATYESGFVIDKFPISRPNLTFSTLTVSNMSPEDSSIYLCSVEDLGTELNTIYFGEGSWLTVV.

This clonotype was observed a few times. The rearrangement joins TRBV11-2 to TRBJ1-1; D is unclear. Trimming left V 6 bases short and J 0 bases short, with 8 bases between. CDR3 length equals 13 residues. Germline V gives CDR1 SGHAT, CDR2 FQNNGV. The CDR3 bases are TGTGCCAGCAGGGGGTTCATGAACACTGAAGCTTTCTTT. Translated: CASRGFMNTEAFF.

J is TRBJ2-7 and V is TRBV7-2; D may be TRBD2 (7 bases). The CDR3 extends over 15 amino acids. Trimming cost V 4 bases and J 3 bases, with 16 bases left between them. The V gene's germline CDR1 is SGHTA and CDR2 FQGNSA. The CDR3 DNA reads TGTGCCAGCAGCTCGGGGGGAGGGGGGTACTACGAGCAGTACTTC. Translated, it gives CASSSGGGGYYEQYF.

V usage is TRBV4-3 and J usage is TRBJ2-3, with 9 bases aligning to TRBD1. The germline V gene encodes CDR1 LGHNA and CDR2 YSLEER. J lost 3 bases, V lost 3 bases, and 7 bases had no gene match. CDR3 size: 16 residues. CDR3 loop: CASSHPGTGTTDTQYF. The CDR3 DNA is TGCGCCAGCAGCCACCCCGGGACAGGGACGACAGATACGCAGTATTTT.

In this sample, this clonotype turned up a few times. This chain connects TRBV6-2 or TRBV6-3 to TRBJ2-7, with 10 bases matching TRBD1. The CDR3 runs 14 residues. Germline V gene sequence: CDR1 MNHEY, CDR2 SVGEGT. The ends lost 8 bases at V and 4 bases at J; junction bases unmatched: 8. This chain's CDR3 is CASVEGTGVYEQYV. CDR3 nucleotide sequence: TGTGCCAGCGTTGAGGGGACAGGGGTGTACGAGCAGTACGTC.

The chain carries TRBV11-1 and TRBJ2-6; D gene ambiguous. Trimming removed 1 base from V and 0 bases from J, with 10 bases in between. CDR3 length: 17 amino acids. Per germline, CDR1 SGHAT and CDR2 FQDESV (reference sequence). This chain's CDR3 is CASSLVGHYSGANVLTF. The CDR3 region has the DNA TGTGCCAGCAGCTTAGTCGGGCATTACTCTGGGGCCAACGTCCTGACTTTC.

This clonotype was observed many times. The gene calls are TRBV7-2 and TRBJ2-7; D not resolved. Germline values: CDR1 SGHTA, CDR2 FQGNSA. Trimming cost V 1 base and J 2 bases, with 9 bases left between them. This CDR3 comprises 14 residues. The CDR3 reads CASSLGVVPYEQYV. CDR3 nucleotides: TGTGCCAGCAGCTTAGGGGTCGTTCCCTACGAGCAGTACGTC.

In this sample, this clonotype turned up many times. The chain has TRBV7-8 and TRBJ2-1; D remains unclear. Trimming stripped 1 base from V and 4 bases from J, with 8 bases between. From germline, CDR1 is SGHVS and CDR2 FQNEAQ. This CDR3 comprises 14 residues. In nucleotides, the CDR3 is TGTGCCAGCAGCTTAGGAAGCCAGTACAATGAGCAGTTCTTC. Amino acid sequence: CASSLGSQYNEQFF.

This clonotype was counted a few times. The gene calls are TRBV6-2 or TRBV6-3 and TRBJ2-5; a weak D match, TRBD2 (7 bases). Trimming shortened V by 6 bases and J by 4 bases, and 18 bases separated the two germline ends. The length of the CDR3 is 15 residues. The germline CDR1 and CDR2 sequences are MNHEY and SVGEGT. The CDR3 loop is CASRRGAGRGETQYF. In DNA form, the CDR3 reads TGTGCCAGCAGACGGGGGGCCGGAAGGGGAGAGACCCAGTACTTC.

V usage is TRBV27 and J usage is TRBJ1-6, with D perhaps TRBD1 (6 bases). This CDR3 has 16 residues. The V gene's germline CDR1 is MNHEY and CDR2 SMNVEV (reference sequence). Trimming pared 5 bases from V and 7 bases from J, leaving 18 bases between. This CDR3 is CASSPLTGLGNSPLHF. The DNA for the CDR3 is TGTGCCAGCAGTCCCTTGACAGGCCTTGGCAATTCACCCCTCCACTTT.

The chain is built from TRBV20-1 and TRBJ1-4, with a tentative D call TRBD1 (5 bases). CDR1 and CDR2 (germline): DFQATT, SNEGSKA (reference sequence). This CDR3 contains 15 residues. The CDR3 protein is CTSRPQGLSNEKLFF. The CDR3 nucleotides are TGCACAAGCCGACCGCAGGGATTAAGTAATGAAAAACTGTTTTTT.